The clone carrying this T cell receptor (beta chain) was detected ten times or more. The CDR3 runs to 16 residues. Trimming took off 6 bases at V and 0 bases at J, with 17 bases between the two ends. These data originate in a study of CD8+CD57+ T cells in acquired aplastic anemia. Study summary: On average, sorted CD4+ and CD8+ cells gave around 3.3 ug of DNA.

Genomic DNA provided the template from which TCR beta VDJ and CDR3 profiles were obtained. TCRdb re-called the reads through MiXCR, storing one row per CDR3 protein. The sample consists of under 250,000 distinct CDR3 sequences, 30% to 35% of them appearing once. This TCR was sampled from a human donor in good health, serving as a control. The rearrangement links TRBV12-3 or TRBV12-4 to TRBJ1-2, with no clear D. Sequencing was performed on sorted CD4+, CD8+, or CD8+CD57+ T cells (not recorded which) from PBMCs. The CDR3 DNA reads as TGTGCCAGCAGCCAGAGCACCCGGACGGCTAACTATGGCTACACCTTC. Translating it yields CASSQSTRTANYGYTF.